Sequencing of this T cell receptor beta chain was carried out in a study of blood T cell repertoires in COVID-19. Across the study: Acute-phase and convalescent COVID-19 samples originated in the United States, Italy and Spain. Sample material is recorded as cDNA or gDNA derived from T cells, B-cell-depleted T cells, or PBMCs.

Seattle patients were enrolled while actively infected and followed longitudinally. Measured with immunoSEQ multiplex PCR; TCRdb has only the in-frame clones, and not every one. Of 30,000 to 35,000 clones listed, 81% were seen once; the top ten hold about 3%. Trimming took 2 bases from V and 7 from J, leaving 15 bases between them. The CDR3 covers 14 residues. CDR1 is SGHDN and CDR2 is FVKESK in the germline V gene. The TCR sequence derives from a man aged 65 to 79 with COVID-19, enrolled during active disease. V is TRBV14 and J is TRBJ2-7, with D maybe TRBD2 (5 bases). Sequenced sample: peripheral blood. The CDR3 DNA reads TGTGCCAGCAGCCAAAATTCAGGACCGGGGGAGCAGTACTTC. Translated, it gives CASSQNSGPGEQYF.